This is a list of T cell receptor beta chains from one sample in a study of PD-1 blockade in classical Hodgkin lymphoma. The method was immunoSEQ multiplex PCR; TCRdb's version includes in-frame clones alone and lacks a portion of them. This table holds about 30,000 clones, approximately 94% found once. Sequenced sample: peripheral blood mononuclear cells (PBMCs). The source is a human donor with classical Hodgkin lymphoma. CDR3s leave out the opening cysteine and the closing phenylalanine or tryptophan. The order of the fields is J gene, CDR3 length, V gene, CDR3 protein.

J gene: TRBJ2-1; CDR3 length: 11; V gene: TRBV5-1; CDR3 protein: ASSLTGLNEQF
J gene: TRBJ1-5; CDR3 length: 13; V gene: TRBV2; CDR3 protein: ASSETPGSNQPQH
J gene: TRBJ2-3; CDR3 length: 13; V gene: TRBV14; CDR3 protein: ASSQDVLAFDTQY
J gene: TRBJ2-7; CDR3 length: 12; V gene: TRBV7-9; CDR3 protein: ARRRGTGDYEQY
J gene: TRBJ2-2; CDR3 length: 13; V gene: TRBV7-8; CDR3 protein: ASRPAGSNTGELF
J gene: TRBJ1-1; CDR3 length: 12; V gene: TRBV6-8; CDR3 protein: ASSNRSMNTEAF
J gene: TRBJ2-7; CDR3 length: 13; V gene: TRBV27; CDR3 protein: ASSWGLPSGNEQY
J gene: TRBJ1-5; CDR3 length: 11; V gene: TRBV30; CDR3 protein: AWSVQGNQPQH
J gene: TRBJ1-1; CDR3 length: 13; V gene: TRBV9; CDR3 protein: ASSGKTGPFSGAF
J gene: TRBJ1-4; CDR3 length: 14; V gene: TRBV4-3; CDR3 protein: ASSQVSNWGYEKLF
J gene: TRBJ1-5; CDR3 length: 12; V gene: TRBV21-1; CDR3 protein: ASSRAMSNQPQH
J gene: TRBJ2-3; CDR3 length: 13; V gene: TRBV11-1; CDR3 protein: ASTHGQGGTDTQY
J gene: TRBJ1-1; CDR3 length: 11; V gene: TRBV5-1; CDR3 protein: ASSFVSTTEAF
J gene: TRBJ1-4; CDR3 length: 12; V gene: TRBV7-9; CDR3 protein: ASSLVGADEKLF
J gene: TRBJ2-2; CDR3 length: 14; V gene: TRBV6-6; CDR3 protein: ASSYRAGVNTGELF
J gene: TRBJ2-1; CDR3 length: 15; V gene: TRBV10-3; CDR3 protein: AISESKGQGRRNEQF
J gene: TRBJ1-5; CDR3 length: 13; V gene: TRBV6-1; CDR3 protein: ASSEDRGRNQPQH
J gene: TRBJ2-1; CDR3 length: 13; V gene: TRBV7-9; CDR3 protein: ASSPEIVPHNEQF
J gene: TRBJ2-1; CDR3 length: 12; V gene: TRBV5-8; CDR3 protein: ASSLAEPYNEQF